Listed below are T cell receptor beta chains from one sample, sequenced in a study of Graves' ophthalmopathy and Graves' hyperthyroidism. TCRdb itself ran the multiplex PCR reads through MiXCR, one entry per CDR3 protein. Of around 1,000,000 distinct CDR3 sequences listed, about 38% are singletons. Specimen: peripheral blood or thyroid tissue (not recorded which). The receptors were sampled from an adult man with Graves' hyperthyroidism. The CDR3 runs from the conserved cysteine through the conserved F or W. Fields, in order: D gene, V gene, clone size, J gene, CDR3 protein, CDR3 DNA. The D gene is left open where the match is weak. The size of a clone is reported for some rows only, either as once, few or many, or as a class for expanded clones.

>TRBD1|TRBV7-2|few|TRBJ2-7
CASSPGQKLFEQYF
TGTGCCAGCAGCCCGGGACAGAAACTGTTCGAGCAGTACTTC
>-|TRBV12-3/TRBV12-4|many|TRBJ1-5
CASSLLIGATHQPQHF
TGTGCCAGCAGTTTGCTGATAGGGGCGACACATCAGCCCCAGCATTTT
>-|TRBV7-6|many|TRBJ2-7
CASSRETARTLEQYF
TGTGCCAGCAGCCGGGAGACTGCCCGTACCCTCGAGCAGTACTTC
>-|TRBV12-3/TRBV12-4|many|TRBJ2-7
CASSEAESYEQYF
TGTGCCAGCAGTGAAGCGGAAAGCTACGAGCAGTACTTC
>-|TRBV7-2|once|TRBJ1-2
CASSLPDWGYGYTF
TGTGCCAGCAGCTTACCGGACTGGGGCTATGGCTACACCTTC
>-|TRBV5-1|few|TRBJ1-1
CASSLEISQNTEAFF
TGCGCCAGCAGCTTGGAGATCTCGCAGAACACTGAAGCTTTCTTT
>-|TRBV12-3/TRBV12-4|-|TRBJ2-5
CASSPSNSRQETQYF
TGTGCCAGCAGTCCCTCCAACAGCAGACAAGAGACCCAGTACTTC
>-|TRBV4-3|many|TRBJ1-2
CASNPSLLANYGYTF
TGCGCCAGCAACCCATCGCTCCTAGCTAACTATGGCTACACCTTC
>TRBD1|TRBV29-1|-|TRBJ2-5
CSVQPGQSGTQYF
TGCAGCGTTCAACCGGGACAGTCCGGGACCCAGTACTTC
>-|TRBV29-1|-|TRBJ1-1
CSVETGRGTEAFF
TGCAGCGTTGAGACGGGGCGAGGCACTGAAGCTTTCTTT
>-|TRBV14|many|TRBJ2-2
CASSQGIRTGELFF
TGTGCCAGCAGCCAAGGAATCAGAACCGGGGAGCTGTTTTTT
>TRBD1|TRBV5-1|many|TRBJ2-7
CASSPTGPHEQYF
TGCGCCAGCAGCCCGACAGGGCCCCACGAGCAGTACTTC
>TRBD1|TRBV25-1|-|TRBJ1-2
CAPGTGFGYTF
TGTGCCCCCGGGACAGGGTTTGGCTACACCTTC
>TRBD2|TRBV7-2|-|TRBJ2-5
CASSLFGLAGDTQYF
TGTGCCAGCAGCTTATTCGGGCTAGCGGGAGATACCCAGTACTTC
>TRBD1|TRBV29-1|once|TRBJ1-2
CSVDRDRGPTLGYTF
TGCAGCGTTGATAGGGACAGGGGGCCGACGCTCGGCTACACCTTC
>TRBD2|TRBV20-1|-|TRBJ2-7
CSAVLAGGYEQYF
TGCAGTGCCGTACTAGCGGGTGGCTACGAGCAGTACTTC
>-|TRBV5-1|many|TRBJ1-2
CASSLEQGFYGYTF
TGCGCCAGCAGCTTGGAACAGGGATTCTATGGCTACACCTTC
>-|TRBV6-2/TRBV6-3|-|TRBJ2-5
CASSPSLAGETQYF
TGTGCCAGCAGCCCCTCACTAGCTGGAGAGACCCAGTACTTC
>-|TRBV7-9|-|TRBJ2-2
CASSLMLGNTGELFF
TGTGCCAGCAGCTTAATGCTGGGGAACACCGGGGAGCTGTTTTTT
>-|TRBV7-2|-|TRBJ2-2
CASSFPTIEITGELFF
TGTGCCAGCAGCTTCCCTACCATAGAAATAACCGGGGAGCTGTTTTTT
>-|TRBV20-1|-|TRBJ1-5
CSARSFSNQPQHF
TGCAGTGCTAGGTCTTTTAGCAATCAGCCCCAGCATTTT
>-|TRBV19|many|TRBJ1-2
CASSIERSYGYTF
TGTGCCAGTAGTATCGAACGGAGCTATGGCTACACCTTC
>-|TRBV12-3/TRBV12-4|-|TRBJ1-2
CASSPHRGNSYGYTF
TGTGCCAGCAGTCCCCATCGTGGAAACAGCTATGGCTACACCTTC
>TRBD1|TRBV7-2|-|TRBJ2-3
CASSPRWTGRNTQYF
TGTGCCAGCAGCCCGAGATGGACAGGGAGGAATACGCAGTATTTT
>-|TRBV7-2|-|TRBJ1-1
CASSSKTGTEAFF
TGTGCCAGCAGCTCCAAGACCGGGACTGAAGCTTTCTTT
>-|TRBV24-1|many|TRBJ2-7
CATSDAKPKQYF
TGTGCCACCAGTGATGCGAAACCGAAGCAGTACTTC
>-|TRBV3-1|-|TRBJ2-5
CASSRRAAQETQYF
TGTGCCAGCAGCCGCCGGGCAGCCCAAGAGACCCAGTACTTC
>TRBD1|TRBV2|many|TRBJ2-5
CASAGTEGETQYF
TGTGCCAGCGCCGGGACAGAAGGAGAGACCCAGTACTTC
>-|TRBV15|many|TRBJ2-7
CATSRDVTGYEQYF
TGTGCCACCAGCAGAGATGTGACAGGCTACGAGCAGTACTTC